A single sample is the source of the 27 T cell receptor beta chains below, sequenced in a study of beta chain features in type 1 diabetes. General study findings and limits: Moderate yet significant TCRB CDR3 shortening was seen in Type 1 diabetes patients in all four CD4+ subsets.

Every isolated RNA sample was fully reverse transcribed, so sequencing captured expressed TCRB transcripts. Using immunoSEQ multiplex PCR, the repertoire was profiled, and TCRdb retains in-frame clones only, with some absent. The table lists around 250,000 clones, 24% of them singletons. Their cognate antigens are unknown. The sequenced sample consisted of naive CD4+ T cells from blood. The source is a woman in her 30s with type 1 diabetes.

The rearrangement links TRBV20-1 to TRBJ2-5, with unresolved D. The J call is in doubt because the DNA end fits TRBJ2-7 better. CDR1 is DFQATT and CDR2 is SNEGSKA in the germline V gene (reference sequence). The CDR3 consists of 10 residues. The CDR3 DNA reads TGCAGTGGGGCTGCGCGCGAGCAGTACTTC. It encodes CSGAAREQYF.

The V call is TRBV28, the J call TRBJ1-2; D gene uncertain. There are 11 residues in the CDR3. The V gene lost 6 bases and the J gene lost 8 bases, with 10 bases spanning the gap. Germline-derived CDR1 and CDR2 are MDHEN and SYDVKM. The CDR3 is CASRGGGGYTF. The CDR3 coding sequence is TGTGCCAGCAGAGGAGGAGGGGGCTACACCTTC.

This chain links TRBV7-9 with TRBJ2-1, with D perhaps matching TRBD2 (5 bases). V was trimmed by 4 bases and J by 0 bases, leaving 10 bases between them. Germline CDR1 SEHNR, CDR2 FQNEAQ (reference sequence). The CDR3 spans 15 residues. The CDR3 loop reads CASSSTGSSYNEQFF. The CDR3, as DNA: TGTGCCAGCAGCTCAACGGGGAGCTCCTACAATGAGCAGTTCTTC.

The genes are TRBV5-4 and TRBJ2-6; 7 nucleotides agree with TRBD2. V lost 3 bases to trimming and J lost 4 bases; unmatched junction nucleotides: 4. Germline lookup yields CDR1 SGHNT and CDR2 YYREEE (reference sequence). The CDR3 length is 15 residues. This CDR3 is CASSSSGVGANVLTF. DNA for the CDR3: TGTGCCAGCAGCTCCAGCGGGGTCGGGGCCAACGTCCTGACTTTC. Combining the CDR3 with reference TRBV5-4 and TRBJ2-6 gives the whole variable domain ETGVTQSPTHLIKTRGQQVTLRCSSQSGHNTVSWYQQALGQGPQFIFQYYREEENGRGNFPPRFSGLQFPNYSSELNVNALELDDSALYLCASSSSGVGANVLTFGAGSRLTVL.

The V and J genes are TRBV19 and TRBJ2-7; TRBD2 agrees at 7 bases. This CDR3 is 18 amino acids long. With 4 bases clipped from V and 2 bases from J, the junction kept 17 bases outside the gene matches. Germline assignment: CDR1 LNHDA and CDR2 SQIVND (reference sequence). CDR3 in DNA: TGTGCCAGTAGTAGGGTTCCAACGTGGGAGGGCAGGACCTACGAGCAGTACTTC. This codes for CASSRVPTWEGRTYEQYF.

This clone occurred a few times. The CDR3 sequence is CAWSVWLAGARRNEQFF. DNA of the CDR3: TGTGCCTGGAGTGTATGGCTAGCGGGAGCCCGTCGCAATGAGCAGTTCTTC. The gene calls are TRBV30 and TRBJ2-1; 10 bases are shared with TRBD2. The ends lost 0 bases at V and 6 bases at J; junction bases unmatched: 11. The CDR3 runs 17 residues. Germline CDR1 GTSNPN, CDR2 SVGIG (reference sequence).

This clone was seen only a few times. The V and J genes are TRBV15 and TRBJ1-2; D remains ambiguous. V lost 0 bases, J lost 7 bases, and 12 bases lay in between. Germline CDR1 and CDR2: LNHNV and YYDKDF (reference sequence). This CDR3 contains 14 residues. The CDR3 region has the DNA TGTGCCACCAGCAGAGATAAGGCAGGAATTGGCTACACCTTC. It codes for CATSRDKAGIGYTF.

V is TRBV29-1 and J is TRBJ1-2, with D tentatively TRBD1 (5 bases). This CDR3 is 12 amino acids long. The V end lost 7 bases, the J end lost 2 bases, and 11 bases lay between the germline ends. The germline gives CDR1 SQVTM, CDR2 ANQGSEA. CDR3 nucleotide sequence: TGCAGCGCTGGTGGGGGGAACTATGGCTACACCTTC. This encodes CSAGGGNYGYTF.

This clone was counted only a few times. The chain links TRBV30 to TRBJ1-2; D is uncertain. The V and J ends lost 5 bases and 2 bases respectively, with 12 bases between them. CDR1 GTSNPN and CDR2 SVGIG come from the germline V gene (reference sequence). The length of the CDR3 is 13 residues. The CDR3 DNA follows: TGTGCCTGGGGAGGTCAGAAGAACTATGGCTACACCTTC. Translating gives CAWGGQKNYGYTF.

This clone appeared a single time. The rearrangement links TRBV2 to TRBJ1-1; D possibly corresponds to TRBD1 (5 bases). This CDR3 contains 13 residues. V dropped 5 bases and J dropped 3 bases, with 10 bases sitting between them. Germline V lookup: CDR1 SNHLY, CDR2 FYNNEI. CDR3 bases: TGTGCCAGCAGTTTCAGGGTGGACACTGAAGCTTTCTTT. This sequence encodes CASSFRVDTEAFF.

This clone has only a few counts. The chain has TRBV28 and TRBJ1-2; TRBD1 matches 10 bases. Germline CDR1 is MDHEN and CDR2 is SYDVKM. The CDR3 spans 14 residues. J gave up 4 bases and V 4 bases, and 3 bases lay outside the gene matches. CDR3 protein: CASSSGQGTYGYTF. The CDR3 DNA follows: TGTGCCAGCAGTTCGGGACAGGGGACCTATGGCTACACCTTC.

The chain recombines TRBV29-1 with TRBJ2-5; TRBD2 is a possible D gene (6 bases). V was cut by 4 bases and J by 5 bases, with 17 bases left in between. Germline CDR1 reads SQVTM; CDR2 reads ANQGSEA. The CDR3 is 14 residues long. CDR3 nucleotides: TGCAGCGTTGTGCGAAGGGACGCGGGGGAGACCCAGTACTTC. Its protein product is CSVVRRDAGETQYF.

This clone was detected a few times. The chain uses TRBV29-1 and TRBJ1-4; 9 positions agree with TRBD1. CDR3 length equals 12 residues. CDR1 and CDR2 (germline): SQVTM, ANQGSEA. Trimming took 7 bases from V and 7 from J; bases not matched to a gene: 4. CDR3 amino acids: CSGGQGGEKLFF. The CDR3 nucleotides are TGCAGCGGGGGACAGGGAGGTGAAAAACTGTTTTTT.

This clone was found a few times. The chain uses TRBV29-1 and TRBJ2-5; 8 bases line up with TRBD2. V shed 2 bases, J shed 4 bases, and the junction held 9 bases outside the gene matches. This CDR3 has 15 amino acids. Germline V CDR1 and CDR2: SQVTM, ANQGSEA. CDR3 protein: CSVELVGRARETQYF. For the CDR3, the DNA is TGCAGCGTTGAACTGGTCGGGAGGGCCCGAGAGACCCAGTACTTC.

This chain uses TRBV18 with TRBJ2-5; D is unclear. Germline loops: CDR1 KGHSH, CDR2 LQKENI. CDR3 length equals 16 residues. V was cut by 5 bases and J by 3 bases, with 19 bases left in between. This CDR3 is CASSISPRSDKETQYF. DNA of the CDR3: TGTGCCAGCTCAATCTCCCCCAGGTCCGATAAAGAGACCCAGTACTTC. The whole variable domain, remainder taken from reference TRBV18 and TRBJ2-5, is NAGVMQNPRHLVRRRGQEARLRCSPMKGHSHVYWYRQLPEEGLKFMVYLQKENIIDESGMPKERFSAEFPKEGPSILRIQQVVRGDSAAYFCASSISPRSDKETQYFGPGTRLLVL.

There are a few counts of this clone. This chain connects TRBV6-4 to TRBJ2-1, with TRBD2 matching 13 bases. The CDR3 extends over 16 amino acids. CDR1 and CDR2 (germline): MRHNA, SNTAGT. The ends lost 6 bases at V and 6 bases at J; junction bases unmatched: 8. In DNA, the CDR3 is TGTGCCAGCAGCCGGAAGGGACTAGCGGGAATCAATGAGCAGTTCTTC. The encoded protein is CASSRKGLAGINEQFF.

This clone was seen a few times. This chain connects TRBV27 to TRBJ2-1; perhaps TRBD1 as D (6 bases). V lost 5 bases and J lost 14, with 16 bases in between. Per the germline V gene, CDR1 is MNHEY and CDR2 is SMNVEV (reference sequence). The CDR3 length is 12 residues. The CDR3 DNA sequence: TGTGCCAGCAGTCCACCGACAGGCTCCAAGTTCTTC. This translates into CASSPPTGSKFF.

The sample holds a few counts of this clone. This chain links TRBV27 with TRBJ2-3; 10 bases line up with TRBD2. This CDR3 comprises 13 residues. Germline V gives CDR1 MNHEY, CDR2 SMNVEV (reference sequence). The trim removed 10 bases at V and 3 bases at J, leaving 4 bases unmatched. The CDR3, as DNA: TGTGCCACAAAGCGGGAGGGGACAGATACGCAGTATTTT. It encodes CATKREGTDTQYF.

CDR3 sequence (DNA): TGTGCCTGGGGCATCACAGATACGCAGTATTTT. Amino acid sequence: CAWGITDTQYF. The rearrangement joins TRBV30 to TRBJ2-3; D call uncertain. V was pared by 5 bases and J by 2 bases, with 5 bases between. Germline lookup yields CDR1 GTSNPN and CDR2 SVGIG (reference sequence). The CDR3 runs 11 residues. The whole variable domain, remainder taken from reference TRBV30 and TRBJ2-3, is SQTIHQWPATLVQPVGSPLSLECTVEGTSNPNLYWYRQAAGRGLQLLFYSVGIGQISSEVPQNLSASRPQDRQFILSSKKLLLSDSGFYLCAWGITDTQYFGPGTRLTVL.

The chain has TRBV6-5 and TRBJ2-7; 12 bases are shared with TRBD1. Trimming at V came to 3 bases and at J to 12 bases, leaving 12 bases not matched to a gene. The germline V gene has CDR1 MNHEY and CDR2 SVGAGI. CDR3 size: 15 residues. The CDR3 coding sequence is TGTGCCAGCAGTTATTCCGGGACAGGGGGCTCGGATCGGTACTTC. Translated: CASSYSGTGGSDRYF.

The table lists this clone with a few counts. This chain joins TRBV5-1 and TRBJ2-1; D remains unclear. Trimming took off 4 bases at V and 7 bases at J, with 9 bases between the two ends. The CDR3 sequence is 12 residues long. Germline CDR1 reads SGHRS; CDR2 reads YFSETQ. DNA for the CDR3: TGCGCCAGCAGCGTTAGTGAGAATGAGCAGTTCTTC. It specifies CASSVSENEQFF.

The chain carries TRBV7-2 and TRBJ2-7; 10 bases map to TRBD2. CDR1 and CDR2 (germline): SGHTA, FQGNSA. Trimming took 3 bases from V and 5 from J; bases not matched to a gene: 7. This CDR3 contains 15 residues. CDR3 sequence reads: CASSFKAGGPHEQYF. CDR3 nucleotide sequence: TGTGCCAGCAGCTTCAAAGCGGGAGGGCCCCACGAGCAGTACTTC.

This clone was seen only a few times. The chain employs TRBV4-1 and TRBJ2-2; D is perhaps TRBD2 (6 bases). V was clipped by 0 bases and J by 3 bases, with 8 bases between them. Per the germline V gene, CDR1 is MGHRA and CDR2 is YSYEKL. CDR3 length: 15 residues. This CDR3 is CASSQERRDTGELFF. The CDR3 nucleotides read TGCGCCAGCAGCCAAGAGCGGAGGGACACCGGGGAGCTGTTTTTT.

The CDR3 region is CASSPLTAGSSDTQYF. In nucleotides, the CDR3 is TGTGCCAGCTCACCACTTACGGCCGGGAGCTCAGATACGCAGTATTTT. The chain combines TRBV18 with TRBJ2-3, with TRBD2 as a possible D gene (6 bases). Looked up from germline, CDR1 is KGHSH and CDR2 is LQKENI. This CDR3 is 16 amino acids long. Trimming removed 1 base at V and 4 bases at J, with 15 bases between.

This clone was counted between two and nine times. The genes are TRBV5-4 and TRBJ2-3; tentatively, D is TRBD2 (6 bases). This CDR3 has 15 residues. Trimming stripped 0 bases from V and 5 bases from J, with 13 bases between. Germline V gives CDR1 SGHNT, CDR2 YYREEE (reference sequence). The chain's CDR3 is CASSLGLRRGDTQYF. Here the CDR3 DNA reads TGTGCCAGCAGCTTGGGCCTGAGGAGGGGAGATACGCAGTATTTT.

The chain joins TRBV19 to TRBJ2-1; 7 positions match TRBD2. The CDR3 is made up of 14 amino acids. The trim removed 7 bases at V and 5 bases at J, leaving 8 bases unmatched. CDR1 LNHDA and CDR2 SQIVND come from the germline V gene (reference sequence). DNA for the CDR3: TGTGCCAGTACGCGCGGGAGTATCGACAATGAGCAGTTCTTC. This gives the protein CASTRGSIDNEQFF.

This clone was counted between two and nine times. The chain employs TRBV7-9 and TRBJ1-2, with D possibly matching TRBD1 (6 bases). Germline-derived CDR1 and CDR2 are SEHNR and FQNEAQ (reference sequence). CDR3 size: 14 residues. V gave up 5 bases and J gave up 4 bases, with 14 bases separating them. The CDR3 here is CASSRRQGIYGYTF. Here the CDR3 DNA reads TGTGCCAGCAGCCGCCGTCAGGGGATCTATGGCTACACCTTC.